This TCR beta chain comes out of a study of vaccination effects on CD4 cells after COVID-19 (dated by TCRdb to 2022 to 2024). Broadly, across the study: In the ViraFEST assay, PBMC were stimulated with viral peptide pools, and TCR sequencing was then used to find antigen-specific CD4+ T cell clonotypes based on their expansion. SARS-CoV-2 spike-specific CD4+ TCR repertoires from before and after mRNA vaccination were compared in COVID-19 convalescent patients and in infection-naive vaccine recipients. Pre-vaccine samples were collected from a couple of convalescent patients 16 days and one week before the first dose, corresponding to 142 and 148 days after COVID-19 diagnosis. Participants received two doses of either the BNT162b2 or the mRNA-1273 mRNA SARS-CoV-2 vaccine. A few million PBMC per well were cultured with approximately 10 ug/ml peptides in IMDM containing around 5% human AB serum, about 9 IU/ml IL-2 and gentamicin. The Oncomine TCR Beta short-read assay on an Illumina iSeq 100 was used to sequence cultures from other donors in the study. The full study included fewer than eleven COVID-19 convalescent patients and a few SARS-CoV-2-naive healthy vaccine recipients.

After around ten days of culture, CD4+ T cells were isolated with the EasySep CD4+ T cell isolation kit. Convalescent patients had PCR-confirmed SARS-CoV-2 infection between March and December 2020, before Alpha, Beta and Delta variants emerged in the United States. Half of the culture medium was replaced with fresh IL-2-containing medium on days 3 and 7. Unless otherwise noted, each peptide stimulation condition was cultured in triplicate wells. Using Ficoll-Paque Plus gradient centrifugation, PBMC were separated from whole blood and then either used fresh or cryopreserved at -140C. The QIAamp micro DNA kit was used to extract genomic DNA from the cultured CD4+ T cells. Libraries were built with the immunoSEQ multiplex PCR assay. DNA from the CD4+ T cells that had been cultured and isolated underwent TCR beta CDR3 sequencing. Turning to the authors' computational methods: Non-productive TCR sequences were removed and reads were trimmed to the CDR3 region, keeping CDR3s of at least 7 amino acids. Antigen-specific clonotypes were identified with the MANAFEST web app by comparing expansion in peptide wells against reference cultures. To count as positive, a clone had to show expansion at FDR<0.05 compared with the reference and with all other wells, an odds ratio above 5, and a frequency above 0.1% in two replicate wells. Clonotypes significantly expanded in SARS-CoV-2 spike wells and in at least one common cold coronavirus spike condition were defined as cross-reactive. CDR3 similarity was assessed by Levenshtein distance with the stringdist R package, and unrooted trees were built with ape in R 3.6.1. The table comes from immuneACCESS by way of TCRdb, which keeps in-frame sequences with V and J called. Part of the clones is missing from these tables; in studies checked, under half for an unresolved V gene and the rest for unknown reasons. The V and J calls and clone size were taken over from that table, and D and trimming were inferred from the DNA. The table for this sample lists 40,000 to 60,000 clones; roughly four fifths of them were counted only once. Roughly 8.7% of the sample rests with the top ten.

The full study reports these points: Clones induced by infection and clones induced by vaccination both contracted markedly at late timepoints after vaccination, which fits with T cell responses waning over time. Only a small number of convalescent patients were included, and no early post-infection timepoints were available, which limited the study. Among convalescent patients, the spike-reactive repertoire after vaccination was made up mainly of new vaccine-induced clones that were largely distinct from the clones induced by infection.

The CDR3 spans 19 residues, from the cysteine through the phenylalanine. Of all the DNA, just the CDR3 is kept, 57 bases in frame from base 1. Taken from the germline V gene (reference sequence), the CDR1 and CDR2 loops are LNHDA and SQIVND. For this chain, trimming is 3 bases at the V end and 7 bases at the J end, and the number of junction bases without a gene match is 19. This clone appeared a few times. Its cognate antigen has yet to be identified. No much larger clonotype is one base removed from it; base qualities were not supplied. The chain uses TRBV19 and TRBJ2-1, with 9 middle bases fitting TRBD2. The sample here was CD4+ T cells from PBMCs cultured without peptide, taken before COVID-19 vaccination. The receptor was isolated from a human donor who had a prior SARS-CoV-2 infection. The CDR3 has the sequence CASSMDPGLSGSLENEQFF. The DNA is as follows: TGTGCCAGTAGTATGGACCCCGGCCTTAGCGGGAGTTTAGAAAATGAGCAGTTCTTC.